These 26 T cell receptor beta chains share one sample of origin, sequenced in a study of graft-versus-host responses after intestinal transplantation. Sequencing used immunoSEQ multiplex PCR; TCRdb keeps in-frame clones, though not all of them. Among about 25,000 clones, roughly 93% were seen once, and the ten largest hold approximately 0.5%. Sample: PBMCs, taken 18 days after transplant. These receptors came from a human patient who received an intestinal transplant, so some T cells may come from the graft donor.

This chain links TRBV7-9 with TRBJ2-7, with no clear D. Germline CDR1 is SEHNR and CDR2 is FQNEAQ (reference sequence). This CDR3 is built from 15 residues. V gave up 3 bases and J gave up 3 bases, with 15 bases separating them. CDR3 amino acids: CASSFALRNVYEQYF. CDR3 coding DNA: TGTGCCAGCAGCTTCGCACTTAGAAACGTCTACGAGCAGTACTTC. Full variable domain (outside the CDR3, taken from reference TRBV7-9 and TRBJ2-7): DTGVSQNPRHKITKRGQNVTFRCDPISEHNRLYWYRQTLGQGPEFLTYFQNEAQLEKSRLLSDRFSAERPKGSFSTLEIQRTEQGDSAMYLCASSFALRNVYEQYFGPGTRLTVT.

CDR3 residues: CASSPAASGGPSSYEQYF. DNA for the CDR3: TGTGCCAGCAGCCCTGCGGCTAGCGGGGGGCCCAGCTCCTACGAGCAGTACTTC. J is TRBJ2-7 and V is TRBV7-2, with 11 bases matching TRBD2. V lost 5 bases and J lost 0; bases outside the gene matches: 12. Germline V lookup: CDR1 SGHTA, CDR2 FQGNSA. The CDR3 spans 18 residues.

This clone showed up just once. J is TRBJ2-5 and V is TRBV7-9, with D tentatively TRBD1 or TRBD2 (5 bases each). With 5 bases removed from V and 4 bases from J, the gap between germline ends came to 23 bases. The germline V gene encodes CDR1 SEHNR and CDR2 FQNEAQ (reference sequence). The CDR3 loop spans 17 amino acids. CDR3 sequence (DNA): TGTGCCAGCAGCCGAGGAATCCCCCAGGGCCGGGGAGAGACCCAGTACTTC. Encoded protein: CASSRGIPQGRGETQYF.

This clone was counted a single time. V gene TRBV6-1 combines with J gene TRBJ2-7; D assignment may be TRBD1 or TRBD2 (5 bases each). V lost 4 bases to trimming and J lost 4 bases, with 23 bases between them. There are 17 residues in the CDR3. From germline, CDR1 is MNHNS and CDR2 SASEGT. The CDR3 protein is CASSAEGRRPRGYEQYF. The CDR3 DNA reads as TGTGCCAGCAGTGCAGAGGGACGACGGCCGAGGGGTTACGAGCAGTACTTC.

The rearrangement joins TRBV5-6 to TRBJ2-1; D is possibly TRBD2 (7 bases). The CDR3 length is 14 residues. The germline gives CDR1 SGHDT, CDR2 YYEEEE. V was clipped by 4 bases and J by 6 bases, with 14 bases between them. As DNA, the CDR3 is TGTGCCAGCAGCCCTTGGGGGGGCATCAATGAGCAGTTCTTC. Translating gives CASSPWGGINEQFF. Looking up the rest from reference TRBV5-6 and TRBJ2-1 gives the full variable domain: DAGVTQSPTHLIKTRGQQVTLRCSPKSGHDTVSWYQQALGQGPQFIFQYYEEEERQRGNFPDRFSGHQFPNYSSELNVNALLLGDSALYLCASSPWGGINEQFFGPGTRLTVL.

The chain combines TRBV6-5 with TRBJ1-1, with 7 nucleotides matching TRBD1. Germline lookup yields CDR1 MNHEY and CDR2 SVGAGI. V was pared by 0 bases and J by 4 bases, with 5 bases of the junction left unmatched. The CDR3 loop spans 15 amino acids. The CDR3 spells CASSYSRTGITEAFF. As DNA, the CDR3 is TGTGCCAGCAGTTACTCCAGGACAGGTATCACTGAAGCTTTCTTT.

This clone was found once. The V call is TRBV12-5, the J call TRBJ2-1; D possibly matches TRBD1 or TRBD2 (5 bases each). V was shortened by 10 bases and J by 6 bases, with 16 bases between the two germline ends. The CDR3 loop spans 13 amino acids. Germline loops: CDR1 LGHNT, CDR2 FRNRAP. The CDR3 loop is CATGSGARNEQFF. As DNA, the CDR3 is TGTGCTACGGGCTCCGGGGCTCGCAATGAGCAGTTCTTC. Filled out from reference TRBV12-5 and TRBJ2-1, the complete variable domain reads DARVTQTPRHKVTEMGQEVTMRCQPILGHNTVFWYRQTMMQGLELLAYFRNRAPLDDSGMPKDRFSAEMPDATLATLKIQPSEPRDSAVYFCATGSGARNEQFFGPGTRLTVL.

This chain joins TRBV10-3 and TRBJ1-1; D not certain. V was shortened by 0 bases and J by 6 bases, with 17 bases between the two germline ends. Germline-derived CDR1 and CDR2 are ENHRY and SYGVKD. There are 16 residues in the CDR3. CDR3 region: CAISESAGRHTSEAFF. CDR3 bases: TGTGCCATCAGTGAGTCTGCCGGCAGACATACCTCTGAAGCTTTCTTT.

The rearrangement links TRBV19 to TRBJ2-3; a possible D gene is TRBD1 (5 bases). V gave up 5 bases and J gave up 1 base, with 13 bases separating them. The CDR3 has 15 amino acids. CDR1 LNHDA and CDR2 SQIVND come from the germline V gene (reference sequence). This CDR3 reads CASSVMQGGTDTQYF. As DNA, the CDR3 is TGTGCCAGTAGTGTTATGCAGGGTGGCACAGATACGCAGTATTTT.

V usage is TRBV10-3 and J usage is TRBJ1-2; no reliable D call. CDR1 and CDR2 from the germline V gene are ENHRY and SYGVKD. V lost 0 bases to trimming and J lost 7 bases, with 15 bases between them. CDR3 length: 15 amino acids. The CDR3 reads CAISESVKNEGGYTF. As DNA, the CDR3 is TGTGCCATCAGTGAGTCGGTAAAGAATGAGGGTGGCTACACCTTC.

The chain links TRBV6-5 to TRBJ1-2; a possible D gene is TRBD1 (6 bases). V lost 0 bases to trimming and J lost 8 bases, with 13 bases between them. CDR1 is MNHEY and CDR2 is SVGAGI in the germline V gene. There are 14 residues in the CDR3. The CDR3 bases are TGTGCCAGCAGTTACTCCTTCAGGGGAGAAGGCTACACCTTC. The encoded protein is CASSYSFRGEGYTF.

This sequence joins TRBV5-1 and TRBJ2-1; D not resolved. Per the germline V gene, CDR1 is SGHRS and CDR2 is YFSETQ. The CDR3 extends over 12 amino acids. Trimming cost V 7 bases and J 10 bases, with 15 bases left between them. The CDR3 loop is CASGIGLREQFF. As DNA, the CDR3 is TGCGCCAGCGGGATTGGGCTTCGGGAGCAGTTCTTC.

V usage is TRBV14 and J usage is TRBJ2-7; a possible D gene is TRBD2 (5 bases). Germline CDR1 SGHDN, CDR2 FVKESK. The ends were cut back, 6 bases at V and 3 bases at J, with 9 bases in the middle. The CDR3 contains 12 residues. This CDR3 is CASSLGVYEQYF. CDR3 bases: TGTGCCAGCAGTCTCGGGGTCTACGAGCAGTACTTC.

This rearrangement joins TRBV7-8 to TRBJ2-2; the D gene could be TRBD1 or TRBD2 (5 bases each). The CDR3 contains 17 residues. Trimming removed 5 bases from V and 1 base from J, with 17 bases in between. Germline V gene lookup returns CDR1 SGHVS and CDR2 FQNEAQ. CDR3 DNA: TGTGCCAGCAGCCTTCACCTGGGACCGAGGAACACCGGGGAGCTGTTTTTT. Translated, it gives CASSLHLGPRNTGELFF.

The rearrangement links TRBV9 to TRBJ2-3; TRBD2 matches at 8 bases. This CDR3 spans 16 amino acids. The V segment lost 3 bases and the J segment 0 bases; nucleotides outside the gene matches: 6. Germline-derived CDR1 and CDR2 are SGDLS and YYNGEE. The CDR3 is CASSGGSGVSTDTQYF. The CDR3, as DNA: TGTGCCAGCAGCGGTGGTAGCGGGGTTAGCACAGATACGCAGTATTTT.

The chain combines TRBV7-8 with TRBJ2-3; 8 nucleotides line up with TRBD2. The CDR3 consists of 15 residues. Germline lookup yields CDR1 SGHVS and CDR2 FQNEAQ. V lost 5 bases to trimming and J lost 2 bases; unmatched junction nucleotides: 6. The CDR3 is CASSKTSVFTDTQYF. The DNA for the CDR3 is TGTGCCAGCAGCAAGACTAGCGTCTTCACAGATACGCAGTATTTT.

The V and J genes are TRBV11-2 and TRBJ2-7, with TRBD1 matching over 7 bases. V shed 1 base and J 10 bases; nucleotides not matched to a gene: 7. The CDR3 contains 13 residues. Germline V CDR1 and CDR2: SGHAT, FQNNGV. The CDR3 reads CASSLVRQGDQYF. The CDR3 DNA follows: TGTGCCAGCAGCTTAGTTAGACAGGGAGACCAGTACTTC.

The chain employs TRBV5-4 and TRBJ2-5; tentatively, D is TRBD1 (6 bases). The CDR3 sequence is 16 residues long. V was clipped by 3 bases and J by 2 bases, with 17 bases between them. In germline, CDR1 is SGHNT, CDR2 YYREEE (reference sequence). Here the CDR3 reads CASSYPDSPLQETQYF. CDR3 DNA: TGTGCCAGCAGCTATCCGGACAGTCCTTTACAAGAGACCCAGTACTTC.

This clone was observed a single time. This rearrangement joins TRBV7-9 to TRBJ1-2, with a tentative D call TRBD1 (6 bases). V was cut by 11 bases and J by 7 bases, with 26 bases left in between. Germline V lookup: CDR1 SEHNR, CDR2 FQNEAQ (reference sequence). The CDR3 has 15 residues. As DNA, the CDR3 is TGTGCCCCCAATAAGCACCTCATCGAGGGGGGTGGCTACACCTTC. This gives the protein CAPNKHLIEGGGYTF. The whole variable domain, filled in from reference TRBV7-9 and TRBJ1-2, reads DTGVSQNPRHKITKRGQNVTFRCDPISEHNRLYWYRQTLGQGPEFLTYFQNEAQLEKSRLLSDRFSAERPKGSFSTLEIQRTEQGDSAMYLCAPNKHLIEGGGYTFGSGTRLTVV.

The chain employs TRBV19 and TRBJ2-7; either TRBD1 or TRBD2 may fit D (6 bases each). Germline values: CDR1 LNHDA, CDR2 SQIVND (reference sequence). The CDR3 runs to 13 residues. Deletions cut 2 bases from V and 5 bases from J, with 10 bases between. In DNA form, the CDR3 reads TGTGCCAGTAGTATAACAGGGAGGCACGAGCAGTACTTC. Translating gives CASSITGRHEQYF.

This chain links TRBV7-3 with TRBJ2-1; TRBD1 aligns across 11 bases. This CDR3 region has 15 residues. CDR1 is SGHTA and CDR2 is FQGTGA in the germline V gene. V lost 5 bases and J lost 7; bases outside the gene matches: 7. CDR3: CASSPGTGGGNEQFF. The DNA of the CDR3 is TGTGCCAGCAGCCCCGGGACAGGGGGTGGAAATGAGCAGTTCTTC.

The V call is TRBV2, the J call TRBJ1-2, with D maybe TRBD1 (6 bases). The ends were cut back, 5 bases at V and 6 bases at J, with 10 bases in the middle. The CDR3 runs 12 residues. Germline CDR1 is SNHLY and CDR2 is FYNNEI. The CDR3 DNA reads TGTGCCAGCAGTTACGCAGGGGATGGCTACACCTTC. Amino acid sequence: CASSYAGDGYTF.

This sequence joins TRBV11-2 and TRBJ2-2; D is possibly TRBD2 (6 bases). Germline CDR1 is SGHAT and CDR2 is FQNNGV. The CDR3 sequence is 14 residues long. V was shortened by 6 bases and J by 2 bases, with 10 bases between the two germline ends. CDR3 region: CASRSGVNTGELFF. The CDR3, as DNA: TGTGCCAGCAGGTCGGGGGTAAACACCGGGGAGCTGTTTTTT.

The chain joins TRBV11-2 to TRBJ2-7; tentatively, D is TRBD1 or TRBD2 (5 bases each). Trimming left V 1 base short and J 3 bases short, with 10 bases between. There are 14 residues in the CDR3. Looked up from germline, CDR1 is SGHAT and CDR2 is FQNNGV. CDR3 bases: TGTGCCAGCAGCTTAGGACGTGGGGGCTACGAGCAGTACTTC. Protein sequence: CASSLGRGGYEQYF.

This clone appeared once. The rearrangement links TRBV7-9 to TRBJ2-1, with 9 bases aligning to TRBD2. In germline, CDR1 is SEHNR, CDR2 FQNEAQ (reference sequence). V lost 1 base and J lost 9; bases outside the gene matches: 13. This CDR3 comprises 17 residues. In DNA, the CDR3 is TGTGCCAGCAGCTTAGATTTCCCTCGGCGGGGGGGTGGTGAGCAGTTCTTC. Protein: CASSLDFPRRGGGEQFF.

V gene TRBV18 combines with J gene TRBJ2-5; TRBD1 is a possible D gene (6 bases). The V end was cut by 3 bases, the J end by 1 base, with 15 bases between. Germline assignment: CDR1 KGHSH and CDR2 LQKENI. This CDR3 contains 16 residues. CDR3 nucleotide sequence: TGTGCCAGCTCACCTAGGGCAGGGGATCTCCAAGAGACCCAGTACTTC. Translation: CASSPRAGDLQETQYF.